Described below is a single TCR beta chain sequence and its context. The source of the sample is a study of T cell changes during pregnancy in multiple sclerosis. TCRdb's copy holds only in-frame clones and misses some; the assay was immunoSEQ multiplex PCR. The table shows tens of thousands of clones, with approximately 92% occurring only once. Germline V gene sequence: CDR1 SGHVS, CDR2 FNYEAQ. Germline trimming cut 4 bases from V and 2 bases from J; bases unmatched to any gene: 1. This CDR3 comprises 13 residues. The origin of this receptor is a female donor in good health, enrolled as a control in a pregnancy study. The genes are TRBV7-6 and TRBJ2-5; 7 positions match TRBD2. Sequences were derived from peripheral blood, sampled in the third trimester of pregnancy. The CDR3 nucleotides read TGTGCCAGCAGCTCTAGCGGTCAAGAGACCCAGTACTTC. Encoded protein: CASSSSGQETQYF.